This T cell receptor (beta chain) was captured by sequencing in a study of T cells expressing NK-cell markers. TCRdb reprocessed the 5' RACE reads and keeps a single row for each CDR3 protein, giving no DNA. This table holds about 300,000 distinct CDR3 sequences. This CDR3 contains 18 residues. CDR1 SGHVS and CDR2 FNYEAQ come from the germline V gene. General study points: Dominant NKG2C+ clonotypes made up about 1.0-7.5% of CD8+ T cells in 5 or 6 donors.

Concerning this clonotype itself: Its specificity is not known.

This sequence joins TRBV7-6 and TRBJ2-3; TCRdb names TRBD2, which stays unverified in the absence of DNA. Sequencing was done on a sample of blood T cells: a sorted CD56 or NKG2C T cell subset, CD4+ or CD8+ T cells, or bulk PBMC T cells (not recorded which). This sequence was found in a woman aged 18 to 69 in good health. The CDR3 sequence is CASSLIGAGGTSTDTQYF.